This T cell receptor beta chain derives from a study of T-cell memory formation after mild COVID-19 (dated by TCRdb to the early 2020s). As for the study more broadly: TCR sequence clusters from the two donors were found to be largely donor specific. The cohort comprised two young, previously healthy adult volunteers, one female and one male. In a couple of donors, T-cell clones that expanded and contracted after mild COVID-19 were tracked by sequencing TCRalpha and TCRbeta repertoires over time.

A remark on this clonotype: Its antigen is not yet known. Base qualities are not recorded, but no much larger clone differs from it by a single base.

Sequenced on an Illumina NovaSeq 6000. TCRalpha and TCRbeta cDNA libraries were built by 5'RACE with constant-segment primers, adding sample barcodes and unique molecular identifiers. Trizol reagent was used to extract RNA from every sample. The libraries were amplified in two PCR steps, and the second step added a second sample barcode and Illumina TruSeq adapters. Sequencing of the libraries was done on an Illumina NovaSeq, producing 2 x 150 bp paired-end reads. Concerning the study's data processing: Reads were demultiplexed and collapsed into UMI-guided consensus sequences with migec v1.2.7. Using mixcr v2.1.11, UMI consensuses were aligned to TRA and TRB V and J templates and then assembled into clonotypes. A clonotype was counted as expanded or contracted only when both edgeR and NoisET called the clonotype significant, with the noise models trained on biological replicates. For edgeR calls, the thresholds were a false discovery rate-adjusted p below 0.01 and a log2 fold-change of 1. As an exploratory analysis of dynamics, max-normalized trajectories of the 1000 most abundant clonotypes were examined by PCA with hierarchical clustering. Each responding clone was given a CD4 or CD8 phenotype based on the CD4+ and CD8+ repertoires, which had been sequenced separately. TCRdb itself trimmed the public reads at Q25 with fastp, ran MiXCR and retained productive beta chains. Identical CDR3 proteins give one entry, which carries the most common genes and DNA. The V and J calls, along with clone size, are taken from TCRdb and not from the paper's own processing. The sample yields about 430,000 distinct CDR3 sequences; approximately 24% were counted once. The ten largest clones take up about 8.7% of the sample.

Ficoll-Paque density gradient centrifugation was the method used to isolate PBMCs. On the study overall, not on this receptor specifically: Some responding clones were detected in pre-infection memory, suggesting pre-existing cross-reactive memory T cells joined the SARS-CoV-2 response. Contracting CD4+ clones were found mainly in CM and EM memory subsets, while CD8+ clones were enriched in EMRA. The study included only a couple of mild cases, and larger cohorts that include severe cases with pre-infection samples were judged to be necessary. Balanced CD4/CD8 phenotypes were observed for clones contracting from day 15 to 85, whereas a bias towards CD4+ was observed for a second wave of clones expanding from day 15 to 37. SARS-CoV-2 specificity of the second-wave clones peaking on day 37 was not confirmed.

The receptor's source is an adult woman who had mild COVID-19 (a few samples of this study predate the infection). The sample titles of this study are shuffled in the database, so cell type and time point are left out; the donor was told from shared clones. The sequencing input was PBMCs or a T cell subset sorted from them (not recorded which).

The CDR3 region has the sequence CASSYGTGYQPQHF. In nucleotide form, the sequence is TGTGCCAGCAGTTACGGGACGGGTTATCAGCCCCAGCATTTT. The rearranged segments are TRBV6-2 or TRBV6-3 and TRBJ1-5, with a weak D call of TRBD1 (5 bases match). The CDR3 numbers 14 residues from cysteine through phenylalanine. CDR3 DNA only is kept here, 42 bases in frame from base 1. The CDR1 and CDR2 encoded by the germline V gene are MNHEY and SVGEGT. V is clipped by 2 bases and J by 5 bases, and the sequence between their germline boundaries is 10 bases long.